The clone carrying this T cell receptor beta chain was detected a few times. Using its own MiXCR run on the 5' RACE reads, TCRdb lists one record per CDR3 protein. The data contain some 270,000 distinct CDR3 sequences, about 8.5% of them singletons. CDR1 is MNHEY, CDR2 SVGEGT, per germline. V lost 2 bases and J lost 4; bases outside the gene matches: 8. The CDR3 loop spans 16 amino acids. This sample was included in a study of identical twins. These records were also assigned to another study, of yellow fever vaccine responses in identical twins.

This receptor was taken from a woman aged 18 to 35 in good health. The chain is built from TRBV6-2 or TRBV6-3 and TRBJ2-7, with TRBD1 matching over 10 bases. The sample taken for sequencing was CD8+ T cells sorted from blood. CDR3 residues: CASSYTRQGAAYEQYF. In nucleotides, the CDR3 is TGTGCCAGCAGTTACACACGACAGGGGGCTGCTTACGAGCAGTACTTC.